Below, one T cell receptor (beta chain) is given with its context. What it binds is unknown. The V end was cut by 2 bases, the J end by 2 bases, with 8 bases between. Germline lookup yields CDR1 MNHEY and CDR2 SVGAGI. CDR3 length: 14 amino acids. The assay that was used to sequence DNA from cultured CD4+ T cells was the Oncomine TCR Beta short-read assay. Via MiXCR, TCRdb re-called the PCR reads, giving one row per CDR3 protein. The top ten clones hold about a fifth of a sample with roughly 25,000 distinct CDR3 sequences, around 67% of them seen once. The treatment was: roughly 10-day PBMC culture with coronavirus spike peptide pools or control peptides (ViraFEST assay). Antigen-specific T cell expansion with peptide pools preceded TCR sequencing in the ViraFEST approach. This specimen comes from a study of vaccination and CD4 T cells after COVID-19. Study details: Control cultures, each given a CEFX pool, an HIV-1 Nef pool, or no peptide, were included.

The sequenced sample was CD4+ T cells from blood, cultured in vitro, obtained after SARS-CoV-2 vaccination. The chain uses TRBV6-5 and TRBJ2-3, with D maybe TRBD1 (5 bases). This TCR came from a human donor who received a COVID-19 vaccine. The CDR3 sequence: CASSYGRATDTQYF. The CDR3 DNA sequence: TGTGCCAGCAGTTACGGCAGGGCCACAGATACGCAGTATTTT.